This passage covers 12 T cell receptor beta chains from one sample sequenced in a study of blood T cell repertoires in COVID-19. TCRdb keeps only in-frame clones here, not all; method: immunoSEQ multiplex PCR. The sample lists fewer than 150,000 clones, under 80% seen once, with approximately 2.5% in the top ten. The sample comprised peripheral blood. The receptors come from a man aged 65 to 85 with acute or convalescent COVID-19.

This chain joins TRBV18 and TRBJ1-1; D is unclear. The CDR3 spans 15 residues. Trimming stripped 1 base from V and 5 bases from J, with 14 bases between. Germline assignment: CDR1 KGHSH and CDR2 LQKENI. The DNA of the CDR3 is TGTGCCAGCTCACCACTACTAGGGTGGGATACTGAAGCTTTCTTT. Its translation is CASSPLLGWDTEAFF.

The CDR3 DNA reads TGTGCCAGCAGTGGTGGGACTGCTAGCACAGATACGCAGTATTTT. Encoded protein: CASSGGTASTDTQYF. This chain joins TRBV2 and TRBJ2-3; TRBD2 is a possible D gene (6 bases). The CDR3 consists of 15 residues. Germline V CDR1 and CDR2: SNHLY, FYNNEI. Deletions cut 4 bases from V and 0 bases from J, with 11 bases between.

The V call is TRBV6-5, the J call TRBJ1-1; D ambiguous. The germline V gene encodes CDR1 MNHEY and CDR2 SVGAGI. This CDR3 contains 13 residues. V was trimmed by 3 bases and J by 1 base, leaving 6 bases between them. CDR3 bases: TGTGCCAGCAGTTATAATTGGAACACTGAAGCTTTCTTT. This gives the protein CASSYNWNTEAFF.

V gene TRBV7-2 combines with J gene TRBJ1-3; D remains ambiguous. V gave up 4 bases and J gave up 0 bases, with 4 bases separating them. CDR3 length: 13 residues. In germline, CDR1 is SGHTA, CDR2 FQGNSA. The CDR3 region has the DNA TGTGCCAGCAGCTCTAGCTCTGGAAACACCATATATTTT. Protein sequence: CASSSSSGNTIYF.

V usage is TRBV3-1 (or the pseudogene TRBV3-2) and J usage is TRBJ1-5; weak D call: TRBD1 (6 bases). CDR1 is LGHDT, CDR2 YNNKEL, per germline (reference sequence). Trimming shortened V by 1 base and J by 5 bases, and 15 bases separated the two germline ends. The CDR3 spans 16 residues. The CDR3 coding sequence is TGTGCCAGCAGCCAAGGAGGGGGGGGTTATTATCAGCCCCAGCATTTT. Protein: CASSQGGGGYYQPQHF.

The V call is TRBV19, the J call TRBJ1-2; 9 bases fit TRBD1. V dropped 7 bases and J dropped 4; count of bases not matched to a gene: 19. In germline, CDR1 is LNHDA, CDR2 SQIVND (reference sequence). The CDR3 runs 18 residues. The CDR3 reads CASKPNGGTGNSFYGYTF. For the CDR3, the DNA is TGTGCCAGTAAACCGAATGGTGGGACAGGGAATTCATTCTATGGCTACACCTTC.

The gene calls are TRBV4-3 and TRBJ1-1, with 7 bases lining up with TRBD1. CDR3 length: 15 amino acids. V lost 0 bases to trimming and J lost 5 bases; unmatched junction nucleotides: 6. Germline V gives CDR1 LGHNA, CDR2 YSLEER. CDR3 nucleotide sequence: TGCGCCAGCAGCCAAGATGTGCAGGGGGAGACTGAAGCTTTCTTT. This sequence encodes CASSQDVQGETEAFF.

The V call is TRBV7-3, the J call TRBJ2-3; 8 nucleotides align to TRBD2. Trimming at V came to 5 bases and at J to 0 bases, leaving 7 bases not matched to a gene. The CDR3 has 16 amino acids. Germline V gives CDR1 SGHTA, CDR2 FQGTGA. DNA for the CDR3: TGTGCCAGCAGCCGTAATAGCGGGGAGAGCACAGATACGCAGTATTTT. The encoded protein is CASSRNSGESTDTQYF.

The chain is built from TRBV6-1 and TRBJ1-1, with D possibly matching TRBD1 (6 bases). Deletions cut 3 bases from V and 1 base from J, with 6 bases between. In germline, CDR1 is MNHNS, CDR2 SASEGT. The CDR3 is 13 residues long. The CDR3 sequence is CASSEDRNTEAFF. The CDR3 region has the DNA TGTGCCAGCAGTGAGGACAGGAACACTGAAGCTTTCTTT.

The chain links TRBV5-1 to TRBJ1-2; 7 nucleotides line up with TRBD1. The V segment lost 0 bases and the J segment 4 bases; nucleotides outside the gene matches: 6. The CDR3 has 15 amino acids. Germline V gene sequence: CDR1 SGHRS, CDR2 YFSETQ. The CDR3 reads CASSLGDRVSYGYTF. For the CDR3, the DNA is TGCGCCAGCAGCTTGGGTGACAGGGTCTCCTATGGCTACACCTTC. Supplemented by reference TRBV5-1 and TRBJ1-2, the full variable domain reads KAGVTQTPRYLIKTRGQQVTLSCSPISGHRSVSWYQQTPGQGLQFLFEYFSETQRNKGNFPGRFSGRQFSNSRSEMNVSTLELGDSALYLCASSLGDRVSYGYTFGSGTRLTVV.

This clone was seen a few times. The chain recombines TRBV28 with TRBJ1-1; a weak D match, TRBD1 (5 bases). The germline V and J ends were trimmed by 4 bases and 0 bases, with 9 bases remaining between them. CDR3 length equals 14 residues. Germline V CDR1 and CDR2: MDHEN, SYDVKM. The CDR3 region is CASSWLRVNTEAFF. In nucleotides, the CDR3 is TGTGCCAGCAGTTGGCTCAGGGTGAACACTGAAGCTTTCTTT.

The chain uses TRBV9 and TRBJ2-7, with D tentatively TRBD2 (6 bases). Germline V gives CDR1 SGDLS, CDR2 YYNGEE. This CDR3 spans 15 amino acids. The V end was cut by 2 bases, the J end by 2 bases, with 14 bases between. The CDR3 sequence: CASSVSGGTPYEQYF. CDR3 in DNA: TGTGCCAGCAGCGTTAGTGGAGGGACGCCCTACGAGCAGTACTTC.